This TCR beta chain came from a study of T cell changes during pregnancy in multiple sclerosis. CDR3 length: 13 amino acids. Trimming removed 4 bases from V and 1 base from J, with 10 bases in between. Looked up from germline, CDR1 is GTSNPN and CDR2 is SVGIG (reference sequence). TCRdb keeps only in-frame clones here, not all; method: immunoSEQ multiplex PCR. Altogether under 70,000 clones are present, around 91% being singletons, with the ten largest covering 1% to 1.5%. The source is a female donor in good health, enrolled as a control in a pregnancy study. V usage is TRBV30 and J usage is TRBJ1-1; no clear D. This specimen was peripheral blood, taken after pregnancy. The CDR3: CAWILAANTEAFF. Written as DNA, the CDR3 is TGTGCCTGGATTTTGGCGGCGAACACTGAAGCTTTCTTT.